Each of the 10 T cell receptor beta chains below was sequenced from the same sample in a study of T-cell reconstitution after alpha-beta-depleted transplantation in children (dated by TCRdb to 2016 to 2018). Library preparation used PCR. The data were produced on an Illumina HiSeq 2500. TCR libraries were prepared with molecular barcoding, using unique molecular identifiers to normalize TCRbeta repertoire quantification. TCRdb reanalyzed the raw reads on its own, using fastp at Q25 for trimming and MiXCR for clone calling, and kept in-frame beta chains. Each CDR3 protein gets just one entry, which takes the most common genes and DNA from the rows behind it. The table for this sample lists about 230,000 distinct CDR3 sequences; approximately 9.7% of them were counted only once. Approximately 5% of the sample goes to the ten largest clones. The material was PBMCs from the stem cell graft donor, obtained from the stem cell graft. The source is a human donor who donated a stem cell graft to a child with SCID.

About this clonotype: This likely comes from a read error, as the CDR3 has no conserved phenylalanine or tryptophan at its end. The CDR3 DNA reads as TGTGCCAGCAGTTCAGGGGGCTCCTACAATGAGCAGTTCCTC. Its translation is CASSSGGSYNEQFL. The chain has TRBV28 and TRBJ2-1; 7 bases align to TRBD1. Germline-derived CDR1 and CDR2 are MDHEN and SYDVKM. With V trimmed by 4 bases and J by 0 bases, 0 bases remained unmatched. CDR3 size: 14 residues.

This clonotype was recorded at least ten times. The J gene is TRBJ1-6, the V gene TRBV3-1; the match to TRBD1 covers 9 bases. V lost 4 bases to trimming and J lost 10 bases; unmatched junction nucleotides: 8. Per the germline V gene, CDR1 is LGHDT and CDR2 is YNNKEL (reference sequence). This CDR3 comprises 15 residues. The CDR3 DNA is TGTGCCAGCAGCCCTCAGACAGGGGGAACCTCACCCCTCCACTTT. Amino acid sequence: CASSPQTGGTSPLHF. Looking up the rest from reference TRBV3-1 and TRBJ1-6 gives the full variable domain: DTAVSQTPKYLVTQMGNDKSIKCEQNLGHDTMYWYKQDSKKFLKIMFSYNNKELIINETVPNRFSPKSPDKAHLNLHINSLELGDSAVYFCASSPQTGGTSPLHFGNGTRLTVT.

In this sample, this clonotype turned up many times. J is TRBJ2-1 and V is TRBV11-1; TRBD2 matches at 13 bases. The CDR3 runs to 18 residues. Per the germline V gene, CDR1 is SGHAT and CDR2 is FQDESV (reference sequence). The V gene end was trimmed by 5 bases and the J gene end by 4 bases; junction bases not matched to a gene: 11. The CDR3 reads CASSPKLRTSGGYNEQFF. The CDR3 coding sequence is TGTGCCAGCAGCCCCAAACTACGGACTAGCGGGGGATACAATGAGCAGTTCTTC.

This clonotype was detected ten times or more. The chain recombines TRBV28 with TRBJ2-3; D could derive from TRBD1 or TRBD2 (5 bases each). V was cut by 6 bases and J by 1 base, with 8 bases left in between. Germline lookup yields CDR1 MDHEN and CDR2 SYDVKM. The CDR3 is 13 amino acids. The DNA for the CDR3 is TGTGCCAGCAGGGGACGGGGCACAGATACGCAGTATTTT. Amino acids: CASRGRGTDTQYF.

The sample holds a few counts of this clonotype. The V and J genes are TRBV5-5 and TRBJ2-7, with D tentatively TRBD2 (7 bases). V was cut by 5 bases and J by 2 bases, with 14 bases left in between. The CDR3 has 14 residues. CDR1 SGHKS and CDR2 YYEKEE come from the germline V gene (reference sequence). As DNA, the CDR3 is TGTGCCAGCAGTGTTGGGGGGGCGGCCTACGAGCAGTACTTC. It translates to CASSVGGAAYEQYF.

This clonotype came up many times. This chain links TRBV5-1 with TRBJ2-2, with TRBD2 as a possible D gene (5 bases). V lost 0 bases, J lost 6 bases, and 9 bases lay in between. The length of the CDR3 is 14 residues. Germline-derived CDR1 and CDR2 are SGHRS and YFSETQ. The CDR3 DNA is TGCGCCAGCAGCTTGGTGTCGGGGTCCGGGGAGCTGTTTTTT. Encoded protein: CASSLVSGSGELFF.

This clonotype was seen repeatedly, ten times or more. The chain uses TRBV5-1 and TRBJ1-1, with D possibly being TRBD1 (5 bases). Germline V gene data show CDR1 as SGHRS and CDR2 as YFSETQ. The CDR3 covers 14 residues. Trimming stripped 4 bases from V and 1 base from J, with 11 bases between. CDR3 sequence: CASSQGLANTEAFF. The CDR3 nucleotides read TGCGCCAGCAGCCAGGGACTGGCGAACACTGAAGCTTTCTTT.

This clonotype was observed many times. The chain uses TRBV7-9 and TRBJ1-2, with D hard to call. Trimming removed 3 bases from V and 3 bases from J, with 11 bases in between. CDR1 SEHNR and CDR2 FQNEAQ come from the germline V gene (reference sequence). This CDR3 comprises 14 residues. In DNA form, the CDR3 reads TGTGCCAGCAGCTTCTCGACGGTTCACTATGGCTACACCTTC. Its protein is CASSFSTVHYGYTF.

This clonotype occurred many times. The chain joins TRBV7-2 to TRBJ2-3; D ambiguous. CDR3 size: 12 residues. V was pared by 5 bases and J by 4 bases, with 7 bases between. CDR1 and CDR2 from the germline V gene are SGHTA and FQGNSA. The CDR3 region is CASSGPPDTQYF. The DNA of the CDR3 is TGTGCCAGCAGCGGTCCGCCAGATACGCAGTATTTT.

This clonotype occurred many times. The rearrangement joins TRBV5-1 to TRBJ2-3, with D possibly TRBD1 on 6 matching bases. Germline V CDR1 and CDR2: SGHRS, YFSETQ. V lost 3 bases and J 6 bases, leaving 17 bases between the germline ends. The CDR3 totals 15 residues. CDR3 nucleotide sequence: TGCGCCAGCAGCTCGGGACAACCTGGGATGGATACGCAGTATTTT. Protein product: CASSSGQPGMDTQYF. Combining the CDR3 with reference TRBV5-1 and TRBJ2-3 gives the whole variable domain KAGVTQTPRYLIKTRGQQVTLSCSPISGHRSVSWYQQTPGQGLQFLFEYFSETQRNKGNFPGRFSGRQFSNSRSEMNVSTLELGDSALYLCASSSGQPGMDTQYFGPGTRLTVL.